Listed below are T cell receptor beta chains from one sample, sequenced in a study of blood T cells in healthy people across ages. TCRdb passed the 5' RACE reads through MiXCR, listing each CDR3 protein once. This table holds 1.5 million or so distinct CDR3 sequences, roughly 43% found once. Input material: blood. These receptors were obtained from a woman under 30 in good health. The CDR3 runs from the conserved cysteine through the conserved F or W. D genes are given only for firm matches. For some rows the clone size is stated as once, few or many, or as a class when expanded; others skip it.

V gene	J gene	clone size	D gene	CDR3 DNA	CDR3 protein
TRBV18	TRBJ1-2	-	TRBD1	TGTGCCAGCTCACCAGAGGGGACAGGGTCCTATGGCTACACCTTC	CASSPEGTGSYGYTF
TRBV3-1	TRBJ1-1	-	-	TGTGCCAGCAGCGACTCAGGGGTCATGAACACTGAAGCTTTCTTT	CASSDSGVMNTEAFF
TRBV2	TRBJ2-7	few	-	TGTGCCAGCAGTGAAGGGGCTAGCTCCGAGCAGTACTTC	CASSEGASSEQYF
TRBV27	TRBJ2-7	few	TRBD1	TGTGCCAGCAGTGTTGACAGGGGGCTATCCGAGCAGTACTTC	CASSVDRGLSEQYF
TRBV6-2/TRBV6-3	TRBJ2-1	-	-	TGTGCCAGCAGTTACAGACTCAGCAATGAGCAGTTCTTC	CASSYRLSNEQFF
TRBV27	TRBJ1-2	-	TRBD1	TGTGCCAGCAGAACTCTTGGGACAGCTTATAACTATGGCTACACCTTC	CASRTLGTAYNYGYTF
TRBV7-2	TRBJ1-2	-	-	TGTGCCAGCAGCATCAGCACAGGAAGTGGCTACACCTTC	CASSISTGSGYTF
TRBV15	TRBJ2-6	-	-	TGTGCCACCAGCGACGAAGCAGTCCGCTCTGGGGCCAACGTCCTGACTTTC	CATSDEAVRSGANVLTF
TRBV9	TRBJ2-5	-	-	TGTGCCCGCAGCGGGACAGTCCGAGAGACCCAGTACTTC	CARSGTVRETQYF
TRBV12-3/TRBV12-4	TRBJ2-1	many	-	TGTGCCAGCAGCCTTGCCGGGACTTACAATGAGCAGTTCTTC	CASSLAGTYNEQFF
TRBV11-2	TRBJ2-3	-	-	TGCGCCAGCAGCTCCCGCAGGAGGGGGGGCTCCACAGATACGCAGTATTTT	CASSSRRRGGSTDTQYF
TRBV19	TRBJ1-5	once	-	TGTGCCAGTAGTATAAAGATCAATCAGCCCCAGCATTTT	CASSIKINQPQHF
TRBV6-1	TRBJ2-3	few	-	TGTGCCAGCAGTGCCCCGGGGAGGGGGCGGACAGATACGCAGTATTTT	CASSAPGRGRTDTQYF
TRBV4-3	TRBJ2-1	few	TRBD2	TGCGCCAGCAGCCAAGGAGGCGGGAGCGATCCCTACAATGAGCAGTTCTTC	CASSQGGGSDPYNEQFF
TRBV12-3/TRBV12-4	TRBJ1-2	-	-	TGTGCCAGCAGCTTGGCTGGGGGCGCCTATGGCTACACCTTC	CASSLAGGAYGYTF
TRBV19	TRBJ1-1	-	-	TGTGCCAGTGGCGGATCGGCTCCTGAAGCTTTCTTT	CASGGSAPEAFF
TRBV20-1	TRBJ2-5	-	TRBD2	TGCAGTGCAACCGGGACTAGCGTCTACAATGAGCAGTACTTC	CSATGTSVYNEQYF
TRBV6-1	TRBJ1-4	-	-	TGTGCCAGCAGAGCCGGGACGGGGGGCGAAAAACTGTTTTTT	CASRAGTGGEKLFF
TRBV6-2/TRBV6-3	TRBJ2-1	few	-	TGTGCCAGCAGTTTCGACTGGTACTACAATGAGCAGTTCTTC	CASSFDWYYNEQFF
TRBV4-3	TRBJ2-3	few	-	TGCGCCAGCAGCCAAGGTTCGGCGGGTTTGGGGGATACGCAGTATTTT	CASSQGSAGLGDTQYF
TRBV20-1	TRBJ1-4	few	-	TGCAGTGCTAGAGGGCAACCTAATGAAAAACTGTTTTTT	CSARGQPNEKLFF
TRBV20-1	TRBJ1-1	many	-	TGCAGTGCTATTAATAGGGGTAACACTGAAGCTTTCTTT	CSAINRGNTEAFF
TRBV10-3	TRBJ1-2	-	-	TGTGCCATCAGCTCGGACGGGACTTATGGGGGCTACACCTTC	CAISSDGTYGGYTF
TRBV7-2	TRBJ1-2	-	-	TGTGCCAGCAGCTTTACCGGGGCAGAGATTCTCAACTATGGCTACACCTTC	CASSFTGAEILNYGYTF
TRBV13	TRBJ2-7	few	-	TGTGCCAGCAGCTTTAGTCAGGGGAGGTCCTACGAGCAGTACTTC	CASSFSQGRSYEQYF
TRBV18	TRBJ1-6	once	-	TGTGCCAGCTCACAATTTATCTCCGGGACGGGCAGAAATTCACCCCTCCACTTT	CASSQFISGTGRNSPLHF
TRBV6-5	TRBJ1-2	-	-	TGTGCCAGCAGTTCGGGCACCGACCTCCATTACTATGGCTACACCTTC	CASSSGTDLHYYGYTF
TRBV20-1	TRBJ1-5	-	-	TGCAGTGCTCCCTATGGGGGGGACGAGCCCCAGCATTTT	CSAPYGGDEPQHF
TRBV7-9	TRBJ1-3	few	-	TGTGCCAGCAGCTCGACCGAGCAGGGAAACACCATATATTTT	CASSSTEQGNTIYF